This TCR beta chain was captured in a study of Graves' ophthalmopathy and Graves' hyperthyroidism. Study-level points and caveats: The model predicted ophthalmopathy progression with roughly 70% sensitivity and under 75% specificity.

The sequenced template was RNA, covering the TCR beta CDR3 region. HTBI primers served in a first-round RT-PCR, which a second-round multiplex PCR followed. Each CDR3 protein gets one entry after TCRdb re-called the multiplex PCR reads with MiXCR. This sample has roughly 610,000 distinct CDR3 sequences, with roughly 20% found just once. This clonotype has a count of ten or more. Its target is unknown. The germline V and J ends were trimmed by 6 bases and 5 bases, with 19 bases remaining between them. CDR1 MNHNS and CDR2 SASEGT come from the germline V gene. The CDR3 runs to 15 residues. Recruitment covered hyperthyroidism patients aged 18 to 65 whose new diagnosis was of under 2 months' duration.

The gene calls are TRBV6-1 and TRBJ1-1; a weak D match, TRBD1 (5 bases). Sequencing was carried out using peripheral blood. The clonotype comes from a woman under 30 with stable Graves' hyperthyroidism. Some clones in this sample may be carry-over from other donors' samples. The CDR3 spells CASRRAAGGGTEAFF. The DNA for the CDR3 is TGTGCCAGCAGACGGGCGGCGGGGGGTGGTACTGAAGCTTTCTTT.